Listed below are T cell receptor beta chains from one sample, sequenced in a study of blood T cell repertoires in COVID-19. Using immunoSEQ multiplex PCR, the repertoire was profiled, and TCRdb retains in-frame clones only, with some absent. The profile covers 120,000 to 150,000 clones, with 84% appearing a single time and about 3.4% taken by the ten largest. Sequencing was done on a sample of PBMCs or T cells enriched from blood (not recorded which). These receptors all stem from a woman aged 50 to 60 with acute COVID-19. The conserved cysteine and the conserved F or W are not part of the CDR3 here. Each record gives: clone size, V gene, CDR3 length, J gene, CDR3 protein. Clone size is given for some rows only: seen once, a few or many times, or a class if the clone is expanded.

>once|TRBV6-5|12|TRBJ2-1
ASSPWTDVGRWF
>once|TRBV18|14|TRBJ1-5
ASSSGQVYSNQPQH
>.|TRBV7-8|11|TRBJ2-3
ASSLSQEDTQY
>.|TRBV7-2|12|TRBJ2-3
ATGLAGRTDTQY
>once|TRBV6-1|12|TRBJ1-1
ASSEGDRVTEAF
>.|TRBV9|14|TRBJ2-5
ASSTSTGQGGETQY
>few|TRBV11-2|11|TRBJ2-7
ASSSGRVYEQY
>.|TRBV16|14|TRBJ1-1
ASSLGTGGHNTEAF
>.|TRBV19|12|TRBJ1-2
ASSPLGGSFGYT
>few|TRBV7-3|12|TRBJ2-1
ASSLAHSYNEQF
>once|TRBV11-3|11|TRBJ2-1
ASSPRLAGQQF
>.|TRBV18|13|TRBJ1-3
ASSPPSKPGNTIY
>.|TRBV3-1/TRBV3-2|13|TRBJ1-5
ASSRGQGGNQPQH
>.|TRBV7-2|13|TRBJ2-2
ASSLSRANTGELF
>.|TRBV7-2|13|TRBJ2-7
ASSLALAGGGEQY
>.|TRBV9|12|TRBJ1-3
ASSYTGGGNTIY
>.|TRBV13|12|TRBJ2-1
ASSAPGTSNEQF
>.|TRBV5-1|13|TRBJ2-1
ASSIDSPAYNEQF
>.|TRBV5-1|17|TRBJ2-3
ASSLFPSGRGVKTDTQY
>.|TRBV9|15|TRBJ2-3
ASSPFGGRMGTDTQY
>.|TRBV27|13|TRBJ2-3
ASRKLTSGSDTQY
>.|TRBV5-1|15|TRBJ2-1
ASSLVVTGPLNTEQF
>.|TRBV9|11|TRBJ1-6
ASSTTENSPLH
>few|TRBV14|12|TRBJ1-3
ASSQWRTGNTIY
>few|TRBV7-2|11|TRBJ1-2
ASSLNNPYGYT
>.|TRBV7-9|12|TRBJ2-3
ASSLSLAGGTQY
>.|TRBV6-5|13|TRBJ2-3
ASSQRQGVTDTQY
>.|TRBV18|13|TRBJ2-7
ASSPRTDSSYEQY
>.|TRBV5-1|10|TRBJ2-5
ASRPDQETQY
>.|TRBV4-1|12|TRBJ1-1
ASSQAPGERKAF
>.|TRBV15|13|TRBJ2-7
ATSRGGTGNSEQY
>.|TRBV18|11|TRBJ1-1
ASSPLGTGEAF
>.|TRBV27|15|TRBJ2-4
ANGQGWVKLAKNIQY
>.|TRBV6-5|12|TRBJ1-3
ASSRTGDGNTIY
>few|TRBV3-1/TRBV3-2|7|TRBJ1-1
ASKAKAF
>.|TRBV6-1|11|TRBJ2-7
ASSGARGHEQY
>.|TRBV7-9|13|TRBJ1-3
ASSPRGTAGNTIY
>once|TRBV7-2|14|TRBJ1-6
ASSLIGGQGNSPLH
>.|TRBV29-1|10|TRBJ1-1
SVELADTEAF
>.|TRBV6-6|13|TRBJ2-2
ASSPGQSVSGELF
>.|TRBV2|11|TRBJ1-6
ASRAEPNSPLH